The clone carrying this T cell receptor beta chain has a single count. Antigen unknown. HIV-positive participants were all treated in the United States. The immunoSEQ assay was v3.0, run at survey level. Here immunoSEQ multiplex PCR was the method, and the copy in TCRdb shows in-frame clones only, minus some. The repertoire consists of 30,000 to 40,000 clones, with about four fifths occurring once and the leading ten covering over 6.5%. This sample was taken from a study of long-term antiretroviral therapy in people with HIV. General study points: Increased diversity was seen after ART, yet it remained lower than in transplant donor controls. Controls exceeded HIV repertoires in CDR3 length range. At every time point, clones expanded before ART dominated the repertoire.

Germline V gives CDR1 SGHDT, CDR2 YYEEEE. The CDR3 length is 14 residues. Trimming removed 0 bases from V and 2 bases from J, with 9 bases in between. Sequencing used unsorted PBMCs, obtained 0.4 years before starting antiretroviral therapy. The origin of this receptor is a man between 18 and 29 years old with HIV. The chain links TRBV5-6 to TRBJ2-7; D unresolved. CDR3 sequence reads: CASSLGVQPYEQYF. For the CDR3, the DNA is TGTGCCAGCAGCTTGGGGGTTCAGCCCTACGAGCAGTACTTC. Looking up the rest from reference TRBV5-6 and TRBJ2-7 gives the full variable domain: DAGVTQSPTHLIKTRGQQVTLRCSPKSGHDTVSWYQQALGQGPQFIFQYYEEEERQRGNFPDRFSGHQFPNYSSELNVNALLLGDSALYLCASSLGVQPYEQYFGPGTRLTVT.